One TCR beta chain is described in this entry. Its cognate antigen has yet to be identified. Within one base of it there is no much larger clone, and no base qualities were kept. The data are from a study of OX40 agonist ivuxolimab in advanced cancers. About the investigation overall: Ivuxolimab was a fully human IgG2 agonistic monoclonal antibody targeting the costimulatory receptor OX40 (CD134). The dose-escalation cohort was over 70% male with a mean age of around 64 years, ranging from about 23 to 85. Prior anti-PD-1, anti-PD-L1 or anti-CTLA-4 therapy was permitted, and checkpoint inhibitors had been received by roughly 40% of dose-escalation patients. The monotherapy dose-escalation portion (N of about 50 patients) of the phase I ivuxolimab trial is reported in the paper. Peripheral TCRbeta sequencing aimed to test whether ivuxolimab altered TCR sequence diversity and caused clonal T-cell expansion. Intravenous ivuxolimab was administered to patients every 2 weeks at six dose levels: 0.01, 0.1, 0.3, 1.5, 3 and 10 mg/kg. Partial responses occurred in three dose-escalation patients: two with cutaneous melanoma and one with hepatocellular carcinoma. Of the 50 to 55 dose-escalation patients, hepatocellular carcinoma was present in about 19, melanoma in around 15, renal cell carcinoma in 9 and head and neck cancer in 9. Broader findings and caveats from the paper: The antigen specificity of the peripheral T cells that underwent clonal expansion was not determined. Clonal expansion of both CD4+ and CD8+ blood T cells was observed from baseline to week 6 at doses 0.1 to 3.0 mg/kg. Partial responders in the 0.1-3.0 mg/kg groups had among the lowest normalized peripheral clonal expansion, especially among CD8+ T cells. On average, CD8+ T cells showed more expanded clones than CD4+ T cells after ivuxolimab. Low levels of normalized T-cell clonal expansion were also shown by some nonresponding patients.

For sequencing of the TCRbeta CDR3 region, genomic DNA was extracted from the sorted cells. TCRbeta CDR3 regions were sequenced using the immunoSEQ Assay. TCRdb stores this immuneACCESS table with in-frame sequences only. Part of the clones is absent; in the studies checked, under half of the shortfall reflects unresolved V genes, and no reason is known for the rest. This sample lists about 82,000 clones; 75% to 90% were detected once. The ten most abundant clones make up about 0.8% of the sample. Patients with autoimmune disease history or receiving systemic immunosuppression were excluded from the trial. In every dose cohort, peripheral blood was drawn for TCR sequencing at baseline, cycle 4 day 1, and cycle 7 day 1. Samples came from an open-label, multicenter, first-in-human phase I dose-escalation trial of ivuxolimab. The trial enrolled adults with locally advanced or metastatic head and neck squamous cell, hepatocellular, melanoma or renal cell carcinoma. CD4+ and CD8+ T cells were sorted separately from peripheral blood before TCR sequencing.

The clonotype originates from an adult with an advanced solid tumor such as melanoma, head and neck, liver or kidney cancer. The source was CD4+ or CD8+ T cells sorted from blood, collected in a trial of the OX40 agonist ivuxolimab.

The CDR3 in this case is CASSIWSGPSQPQHF. The bases are TGTGCCAGTAGTATCTGGAGCGGGCCCAGTCAGCCCCAGCATTTT. This sequence uses TRBV19 and TRBJ1-5; the D gene cannot be resolved reliably. Reading from cysteine to phenylalanine, the CDR3 counts 15 amino acids. Kept here is only the CDR3 DNA, which spans 45 bases and is read in frame from base 1. Based on the germline V gene (reference sequence), the CDR1 and CDR2 sequences are LNHDA and SQIVND. V was cut back by 3 bases and J by 6 bases, leaving a gap of 15 bases between them.